The 26 T cell receptor beta chains given below trace back to one sample, sequenced in a study of T-cell reconstitution after alpha-beta-depleted transplantation in children. Unique molecular identifiers were used to barcode this TCRbeta library. From the PCR reads, TCRdb called clonotypes with MiXCR, one entry per CDR3 protein. The repertoire includes roughly 70,000 distinct CDR3 sequences, 4.9% of them detected once, and approximately 17% sits in the top ten. The material sequenced was PBMCs, mostly from graft donor cells, taken 180 days after TCRalphabeta/CD19-depleted stem cell transplant. These receptors came from a boy younger than two who had a stem cell transplant for acute myeloid leukemia, so the T cells may come from the graft donor.

There are many counts of this clonotype. The V gene is TRBV12-3 or TRBV12-4, the J gene TRBJ2-3, with a tentative D call TRBD1 (5 bases). The germline V and J ends were trimmed by 8 bases and 7 bases, with 16 bases remaining between them. This CDR3 spans 13 amino acids. The CDR3 region has the DNA TGTGCCAGCGGCTATCCAGGGTGGAATACGCAGTATTTT. This gives the protein CASGYPGWNTQYF.

This clonotype showed up many times. This rearrangement joins TRBV20-1 to TRBJ1-1, with D perhaps TRBD1 (6 bases). The germline V gene has CDR1 DFQATT and CDR2 SNEGSKA (reference sequence). The CDR3 totals 13 residues. Trimming pared 6 bases from V and 1 base from J, leaving 12 bases between. CDR3 DNA sequence: TGCAGTGCAGTTCGACAGGCGAACACTGAAGCTTTCTTT. Amino acid sequence: CSAVRQANTEAFF.

There are many counts of this clonotype. The chain is built from TRBV29-1 and TRBJ1-1, with 8 bases aligning to TRBD1. Germline trimming cut 6 bases from V and 1 base from J; bases unmatched to any gene: 4. The CDR3 is made up of 13 amino acids. CDR1 is SQVTM and CDR2 is ANQGSEA in the germline V gene. For the CDR3, the DNA is TGCAGCGTGCACGACAGGGGGAACACTGAAGCTTTCTTT. This sequence encodes CSVHDRGNTEAFF.

This clonotype has at least ten counts. The chain uses TRBV25-1 and TRBJ1-6; D not certain. Germline CDR1 reads MGHDK; CDR2 reads SYGVNS. V gave up 6 bases and J gave up 8 bases, with 8 bases separating them. CDR3 length: 12 amino acids. The CDR3 DNA follows: TGTGCCAGCAGCCACGAGCATTCACCCCTCCACTTT. This encodes CASSHEHSPLHF. Full variable domain (missing parts from reference TRBV25-1 and TRBJ1-6): EADIYQTPRYLVIGTGKKITLECSQTMGHDKMYWYQQDPGMELHLIHYSYGVNSTEKGDLSSESTVSRIRTEHFPLTLESARPSHTSQYLCASSHEHSPLHFGNGTRLTVT.

This clonotype has at least ten counts. The chain joins TRBV12-3 or TRBV12-4 to TRBJ1-6; D is uncertain. Deletions cut 4 bases from V and 4 bases from J, with 14 bases between. The CDR3 consists of 16 residues. CDR3 region: CASSSGYPGYNSPLHF. The CDR3 DNA is TGTGCCAGCAGTTCGGGCTACCCCGGGTATAATTCACCCCTCCACTTT.

This clonotype was counted at least ten times. The chain links TRBV7-2 to TRBJ1-2; TRBD1 is a possible D gene (5 bases). V was pared by 3 bases and J by 0 bases, with 20 bases between. Per the germline V gene, CDR1 is SGHTA and CDR2 is FQGNSA. The CDR3 contains 18 residues. The CDR3 loop reads CASSFTNLRAMANYGYTF. As DNA, the CDR3 is TGTGCCAGCAGCTTCACTAATCTCAGGGCTATGGCTAACTATGGCTACACCTTC. Variable domain in full (rest from reference TRBV7-2 and TRBJ1-2): GAGVSQSPSNKVTEKGKDVELRCDPISGHTALYWYRQSLGQGLEFLIYFQGNSAPDKSGLPSDRFSAERTGGSVSTLTIQRTQQEDSAVYLCASSFTNLRAMANYGYTFGSGTRLTVV.

V usage is TRBV12-3 or TRBV12-4 and J usage is TRBJ2-5; tentatively, D is TRBD2 (5 bases). This CDR3 is 14 amino acids long. V was shortened by 5 bases and J by 2 bases, with 12 bases between the two germline ends. The CDR3 protein is CASSPPREQETQYF. CDR3 sequence (DNA): TGTGCCAGCAGTCCCCCCCGGGAACAAGAGACCCAGTACTTC.

This clonotype has a count of ten or more. The V and J genes are TRBV9 and TRBJ1-2; 7 bases agree with TRBD1. This CDR3 comprises 17 residues. Germline-derived CDR1 and CDR2 are SGDLS and YYNGEE. The trim removed 1 base at V and 2 bases at J, leaving 11 bases unmatched. This chain's CDR3 is CASSVYGMRGPNYGYTF. The DNA of the CDR3 is TGTGCCAGCAGCGTATACGGCATGAGGGGGCCAAACTATGGCTACACCTTC.

The genes are TRBV3-1 and TRBJ2-1; D may match TRBD1 or TRBD2 (6 bases each). Trimming shortened V by 5 bases and J by 4 bases, and 27 bases separated the two germline ends. The CDR3 spans 19 residues. Germline CDR1 reads LGHDT; CDR2 reads YNNKEL (reference sequence). CDR3 sequence: CASSKGVPGAWVQYNEQFF. As DNA, the CDR3 is TGTGCCAGCAGCAAAGGGGTCCCGGGGGCCTGGGTCCAATACAATGAGCAGTTCTTC.

This clonotype has at least ten counts. The V call is TRBV5-1, the J call TRBJ2-7; 8 bases line up with TRBD1. The CDR3 is made up of 14 amino acids. Trimming took 4 bases from V and 4 from J; bases not matched to a gene: 7. Germline CDR1 SGHRS, CDR2 YFSETQ. CDR3: CASSNGQGQYEQYF. The CDR3 bases are TGCGCCAGCAGCAACGGACAGGGACAGTACGAGCAGTACTTC.

This clonotype has ten or more counts. The rearrangement links TRBV29-1 to TRBJ2-2; 7 bases line up with TRBD2. This CDR3 contains 15 residues. The V segment lost 7 bases and the J segment 0 bases; nucleotides outside the gene matches: 8. The germline CDR1 and CDR2 sequences are SQVTM and ANQGSEA. The CDR3 DNA sequence: TGCAGCGCCCGGGGTCTAGCGGCGAACACCGGGGAGCTGTTTTTT. Translating gives CSARGLAANTGELFF.

This clonotype was counted at least ten times. The V gene is TRBV29-1, the J gene TRBJ1-1; no reliable D call. This CDR3 region has 14 residues. Germline CDR1 reads SQVTM; CDR2 reads ANQGSEA. The V gene lost 5 bases and the J gene lost 0 bases, with 13 bases spanning the gap. The CDR3, as DNA: TGCAGCGTTCTTAAGGGAGTCATGAACACTGAAGCTTTCTTT. It specifies CSVLKGVMNTEAFF.

This clonotype was seen at least ten times. The chain links TRBV12-3 or TRBV12-4 to TRBJ2-5, with 7 bases fitting TRBD1. The CDR3 runs 15 residues. J lost 5 bases, V lost 0 bases, and 6 bases had no gene match. The CDR3 is CASSLADRRRETQYF. CDR3 DNA sequence: TGTGCCAGCAGTTTAGCGGACAGGCGGAGGGAGACCCAGTACTTC.

This clonotype was counted ten times or more. The J gene is TRBJ2-7, the V gene TRBV12-3 or TRBV12-4, with TRBD2 matching over 9 bases. V was pared by 6 bases and J by 5 bases, with 14 bases of the junction left unmatched. CDR3 length equals 16 residues. The CDR3 region is CASRRRSSGVLDEQYF. In DNA, the CDR3 is TGTGCCAGCAGAAGGAGGTCTAGCGGGGTTCTAGACGAGCAGTACTTC.

This clonotype has a count of ten or more. The chain links TRBV3-1 to TRBJ2-5; TRBD2 matches at 7 bases. The CDR3 has 14 amino acids. Germline loops: CDR1 LGHDT, CDR2 YNNKEL (reference sequence). The J segment lost 2 bases and the V segment lost 5 bases, leaving 5 bases of the junction unmatched. CDR3 residues: CASSTWGGQETQYF. The CDR3 region has the DNA TGTGCCAGCAGCACTTGGGGGGGGCAAGAGACCCAGTACTTC.

This clonotype was counted many times. The genes are TRBV10-3 and TRBJ1-6; possibly TRBD1 for D (5 bases). There are 13 residues in the CDR3. Germline CDR1 and CDR2: ENHRY and SYGVKD. V shed 6 bases and J shed 7 bases, with 10 bases lying between them. This chain's CDR3 is CAIRPGTNSPLHF. DNA of the CDR3: TGTGCCATCAGGCCGGGGACCAATTCACCCCTCCACTTT.

The sample holds many counts of this clonotype. The chain uses TRBV5-1 and TRBJ2-7; a possible D gene is TRBD1 (5 bases). The V end was cut by 6 bases, the J end by 0 bases, with 13 bases between. The CDR3 length is 14 residues. The germline gives CDR1 SGHRS, CDR2 YFSETQ. The CDR3 bases are TGCGCCAGCACTCTAGGGGTCTACTCCTACGAGCAGTACTTC. Its protein is CASTLGVYSYEQYF.

This clonotype has only a few counts. Because the CDR3 is missing its conserved closing phenylalanine or tryptophan, this is likely a read error. This chain joins TRBV12-3 or TRBV12-4 and TRBJ1-5, with a weak D call TRBD1 (6 bases). The CDR3 extends over 13 amino acids. The V and J ends lost 6 bases and 6 bases respectively, with 12 bases between them. CDR3 amino acids: CASRKGGIQPQHS. DNA of the CDR3: TGTGCCAGCAGAAAGGGGGGGATTCAGCCCCAGCATTCT.

The DNA of the CDR3 is TGCGCCAGCAGCCAAGCGCCATACAGGGAGGCGGACACAGATACGCAGTATTTT. This sequence encodes CASSQAPYREADTDTQYF. J is TRBJ2-3 and V is TRBV4-3; D possibly matches TRBD1 or TRBD2 (6 bases each). Germline lookup yields CDR1 LGHNA and CDR2 YSLEER. This CDR3 contains 18 residues. Between the trimmed V and J ends, which lost 1 base and 2 bases, there was a span of 19 bases.

This clonotype came up many times. This chain uses TRBV12-3 or TRBV12-4 with TRBJ1-4; TRBD1 matches at 7 bases. The CDR3 contains 15 residues. Trimming cost V 5 bases and J 3 bases; bases outside gene matches: 6. The CDR3 DNA is TGTGCCAGCAGTCTCAGGGGGGGGGCTAATGAAAAACTGTTTTTT. It specifies CASSLRGGANEKLFF.

This clonotype was found many times. The chain employs TRBV13 and TRBJ2-5; 8 bases match TRBD2. Losses at the gene ends were 4 bases for V and 5 bases for J; bases not matched to a gene: 9. CDR3 length: 15 amino acids. Germline values: CDR1 PRHDT, CDR2 FYEKMQ (reference sequence). The CDR3 DNA reads TGTGCCAGCAGCTCCGGGACTAGAAGATCGGAGACCCAGTACTTC. Its translation is CASSSGTRRSETQYF.

This clonotype has a count of ten or more. V is TRBV20-1 and J is TRBJ2-7; D is perhaps TRBD2 (5 bases). The CDR3 has 11 residues. Germline V gene sequence: CDR1 DFQATT, CDR2 SNEGSKA (reference sequence). V lost 1 base and J lost 6, with 7 bases in between. The CDR3 nucleotides are TGCAGTGCTAGAGGAGAGGGCGAGCAGTACGTC. Translated: CSARGEGEQYV.

The table lists this clonotype with many counts. J is TRBJ2-7 and V is TRBV12-3 or TRBV12-4; 10 bases fit TRBD1. After removal of 5 bases from V and 5 bases from J, the junction contained 9 bases not matched to a gene. The CDR3 length is 15 residues. DNA for the CDR3: TGTGCCAGCAGTCATCGGGACAGGGGTAGAGACGAGCAGTACTTC. It is translated as CASSHRDRGRDEQYF.

This clonotype was found many times. The chain joins TRBV11-2 to TRBJ1-5, with D unclear. Trimming stripped 3 bases from V and 6 bases from J, with 9 bases between. The germline gives CDR1 SGHAT, CDR2 FQNNGV. The length of the CDR3 is 13 residues. CDR3 coding DNA: TGTGCCAGCAGCTTGAGCAGGCCTCAGCCCCAGCATTTT. Its protein product is CASSLSRPQPQHF.

This clonotype was seen at least ten times. This chain links TRBV7-6 with TRBJ2-5; TRBD2 matches at 14 bases. The V segment lost 4 bases and the J segment 6 bases; nucleotides outside the gene matches: 13. CDR3 length equals 18 residues. CDR1 is SGHVS, CDR2 FNYEAQ, per germline. The CDR3 nucleotides are TGTGCCAGCAGCTCAAACCCCCCGACTAGCGGGGGGGGAAAGACCCAGTACTTC. Residues: CASSSNPPTSGGGKTQYF.

The V and J genes are TRBV5-4 and TRBJ2-7; D possibly corresponds to TRBD1 (6 bases). CDR3 length: 14 amino acids. Deletions cut 3 bases from V and 3 bases from J, with 13 bases between. Germline loops: CDR1 SGHNT, CDR2 YYREEE (reference sequence). CDR3 sequence: CASSYRTALYEQYF. The CDR3 nucleotides are TGTGCCAGCAGCTATCGGACAGCCCTCTACGAGCAGTACTTC.